The source of this T cell receptor (beta chain) is a study of early T cells in non-severe SARS-CoV-2 infection. Via MiXCR, TCRdb re-called the 5' RACE reads, giving one row per CDR3 protein. The data show around 26,000 distinct CDR3 sequences, about 4.4% seen once. Trimming removed 0 bases from V and 8 bases from J, with 16 bases in between. CDR3 length: 16 residues. CDR1 is LGHNA, CDR2 YNFKEQ, per germline. This clonotype showed up many times. This receptor was identified in an adult who was a healthcare worker with PCR-confirmed SARS-CoV-2 infection or an uninfected control (not recorded which). The chain recombines TRBV4-2 with TRBJ1-4; D is perhaps TRBD1 (6 bases). The sample comprised whole blood. CDR3 sequence (DNA): TGTGCCAGCAGCCAAGAAGGGGGTCAGGGTGGGGAAAAACTGTTTTTT. Translated, it gives CASSQEGGQGGEKLFF.